These T cell receptor beta chains were read from a single sample in a study of blood T cell repertoires in COVID-19. Data came from immunoSEQ multiplex PCR; TCRdb stores just in-frame clones and leaves some out. The table shows 200,000 to 300,000 clones, with approximately 89% occurring only once. The sequencing sample was made of peripheral blood. These receptors came from a woman between 50 and 59 years old with acute or convalescent COVID-19. CDR3s include the opening cysteine and the closing phenylalanine or tryptophan. D genes are given only for firm matches. Not every row has a clone size; where given, it reads once, few, many or a size class.

abundance: -; j_gene: TRBJ2-2; d_gene: -; v_gene: TRBV6-5; CDR3aa: CASERTGELFF; CDR3nt: TGTGCCAGCGAACGGACCGGGGAGCTGTTTTTT
abundance: once; j_gene: TRBJ2-6; d_gene: TRBD1; v_gene: TRBV6-1; CDR3aa: CASSEALQGQGRTGANVLTF; CDR3nt: TGTGCCAGCAGTGAAGCGCTGCAAGGACAGGGACGCACTGGGGCCAACGTCCTGACTTTC
abundance: -; j_gene: TRBJ1-2; d_gene: TRBD1; v_gene: TRBV28; CDR3aa: CASSSRTGNYGYTF; CDR3nt: TGTGCCAGCAGTTCAAGGACAGGGAACTATGGCTACACCTTC
abundance: -; j_gene: TRBJ1-5; d_gene: -; v_gene: TRBV27; CDR3aa: CASRGGSLNQPQHF; CDR3nt: TGTGCCAGCAGAGGAGGGAGCCTAAATCAGCCCCAGCATTTT
abundance: -; j_gene: TRBJ1-1; d_gene: -; v_gene: TRBV6-4; CDR3aa: CASSALLNTEAFF; CDR3nt: TGTGCCAGCAGCGCACTGTTGAACACTGAAGCTTTCTTT
abundance: -; j_gene: TRBJ2-5; d_gene: TRBD2; v_gene: TRBV30; CDR3aa: CAWSLWAGVRETQYF; CDR3nt: TGTGCCTGGAGTCTTTGGGCGGGAGTGAGGGAGACCCAGTACTTC
abundance: -; j_gene: TRBJ2-3; d_gene: -; v_gene: TRBV3-1/TRBV3-2; CDR3aa: CASSQVWGPYTQYF; CDR3nt: TGTGCCAGCAGCCAAGTATGGGGGCCTTATACGCAGTATTTT
abundance: -; j_gene: TRBJ1-3; d_gene: TRBD1; v_gene: TRBV7-2; CDR3aa: CASSLDRASGNTIYF; CDR3nt: TGTGCCAGCAGCCTCGACAGGGCGTCAGGAAACACCATATATTTT
abundance: few; j_gene: TRBJ1-5; d_gene: -; v_gene: TRBV28; CDR3aa: CASSSLGFGANRGFVAQHF; CDR3nt: TGTGCCAGCAGTTCGCTTGGGTTCGGAGCTAACCGAGGCTTTGTGGCCCAGCATTTT
abundance: -; j_gene: TRBJ2-6; d_gene: -; v_gene: TRBV5-1; CDR3aa: CASSPTGVPLSGANVLTF; CDR3nt: TGCGCCAGCAGCCCAACGGGTGTCCCCCTGTCGGGGGCCAACGTCCTGACTTTC
abundance: -; j_gene: TRBJ2-1; d_gene: TRBD2; v_gene: TRBV7-3; CDR3aa: CASSLTGGGTYNEQFF; CDR3nt: TGTGCCAGCAGCTTAACCGGCGGGGGGACCTACAATGAGCAGTTCTTC
abundance: -; j_gene: TRBJ1-1; d_gene: -; v_gene: TRBV9; CDR3aa: CASSVSSTVVNTEAFF; CDR3nt: TGTGCCAGCAGCGTTTCTTCGACAGTGGTGAACACTGAAGCTTTCTTT
abundance: once; j_gene: TRBJ2-1; d_gene: TRBD1; v_gene: TRBV24-1; CDR3aa: CATTHSGTGNEQFF; CDR3nt: TGTGCCACCACCCACTCCGGGACAGGGAATGAGCAGTTCTTC
abundance: -; j_gene: TRBJ1-2; d_gene: -; v_gene: TRBV29-1; CDR3aa: CSVDGRGGYTF; CDR3nt: TGCAGCGTTGACGGACGCGGGGGGTACACCTTC
abundance: -; j_gene: TRBJ2-7; d_gene: TRBD2; v_gene: TRBV10-3; CDR3aa: CAIRAGTSGGVTYEQYF; CDR3nt: TGTGCCATCAGGGCCGGGACTAGCGGGGGAGTAACCTACGAGCAGTACTTC
abundance: few; j_gene: TRBJ2-3; d_gene: -; v_gene: TRBV21-1; CDR3aa: CASSNQNAGLAVTGDTQYF; CDR3nt: TGTGCCAGCAGCAACCAAAATGCCGGACTAGCGGTTACGGGGGATACGCAGTATTTT
abundance: -; j_gene: TRBJ1-1; d_gene: -; v_gene: TRBV18; CDR3aa: CASSPLQGSEAFF; CDR3nt: TGTGCCAGCTCACCATTGCAGGGGTCTGAAGCTTTCTTT
abundance: -; j_gene: TRBJ1-1; d_gene: -; v_gene: TRBV5-1; CDR3aa: CASSLAPGTEAFF; CDR3nt: TGCGCCAGCAGCTTGGCCCCGGGCACTGAAGCTTTCTTT
abundance: -; j_gene: TRBJ2-7; d_gene: -; v_gene: TRBV19; CDR3aa: CASSRTGTTYEQYF; CDR3nt: TGTGCCAGTAGTAGGACAGGGACTACCTACGAGCAGTACTTC
abundance: -; j_gene: TRBJ2-3; d_gene: TRBD2; v_gene: TRBV5-1; CDR3aa: CASSLRTSGSTDTQYF; CDR3nt: TGCGCCAGCAGTCTCCGGACTAGCGGGAGCACAGATACGCAGTATTTT
abundance: -; j_gene: TRBJ2-5; d_gene: TRBD1; v_gene: TRBV3-1/TRBV3-2; CDR3aa: CASEDRGGGQETQYF; CDR3nt: TGTGCCAGCGAAGACAGGGGCGGAGGGCAAGAGACCCAGTACTTC
abundance: -; j_gene: TRBJ1-2; d_gene: -; v_gene: TRBV7-2; CDR3aa: CASSSPGGRTNYGYTF; CDR3nt: TGTGCCAGCAGCTCACCGGGGGGGCGAACTAACTATGGCTACACCTTC
abundance: once; j_gene: TRBJ1-4; d_gene: -; v_gene: TRBV28; CDR3aa: CASSLMDSKLFF; CDR3nt: TGTGCCAGCAGTTTAATGGACAGTAAACTGTTTTTT
abundance: -; j_gene: TRBJ2-7; d_gene: TRBD1; v_gene: TRBV5-1; CDR3aa: CASSLEQGRNEQYF; CDR3nt: TGCGCCAGCAGCTTGGAACAGGGGAGAAACGAGCAGTACTTC
abundance: -; j_gene: TRBJ2-1; d_gene: -; v_gene: TRBV19; CDR3aa: CASTWTGRDNEQFF; CDR3nt: TGTGCCAGTACCTGGACAGGGAGGGACAATGAGCAGTTCTTC
abundance: -; j_gene: TRBJ2-7; d_gene: -; v_gene: TRBV4-3; CDR3aa: CASSQAFNSYEQYF; CDR3nt: TGCGCCAGCAGCCAAGCGTTTAACTCCTACGAGCAGTACTTC
abundance: -; j_gene: TRBJ1-2; d_gene: -; v_gene: TRBV6-5; CDR3aa: CASSTRAPGDYGYTF; CDR3nt: TGTGCCAGCAGTACCCGGGCCCCGGGAGACTATGGCTACACCTTC